This T cell receptor beta chain is from a study of blood T cell repertoires in COVID-19. Study-level background: Sources were T cells, B-cell-depleted T cells, or PBMCs; the material itself was cDNA or gDNA.

Germline V gene data show CDR1 as SGHRS and CDR2 as YFSETQ. J lost 7 bases, V lost 0 bases, and 13 bases had no gene match. This CDR3 has 18 amino acids. Original analysis: Reference gene primer amplification gave estimated nucleated cell counts. Clones were read by immunoSEQ multiplex PCR, and TCRdb kept only the in-frame ones, dropping some. V, J and clone size were drawn from that table, and D and trimming were deduced from the DNA. Among roughly 160,000 clones listed, approximately 86% were seen once. The source is a woman older than 75 with COVID-19, enrolled during active disease. J is TRBJ2-3 and V is TRBV5-1; 11 positions match TRBD1. Sequenced material: peripheral blood. For the CDR3, the DNA is TGCGCCAGCAGCTTGGCCTCTTACGCGGGACAGGGGGAGAATACGCAGTATTTT. Its protein is CASSLASYAGQGENTQYF.